This T cell receptor beta chain was sequenced for a study of T cell repertoires in cytomegalovirus infection. The count of this clonotype is one. TCRdb reanalysed the reads using MiXCR and keeps one entry per CDR3 protein. Found here are approximately 630,000 distinct CDR3 sequences, approximately 24% of them singletons; the top ten hold approximately 8.2%. The V end was cut by 10 bases, the J end by 5 bases, with 14 bases between. The CDR3 sequence is 13 residues long. The clonotype comes from a human donor in good health (CMV status not recorded). Some clones in this sample may be carry-over from other donors' samples. Sequencing was carried out using CD8+ T cells from PBMCs. This chain connects TRBV12-3 or TRBV12-4 to TRBJ2-2, with a weak D call TRBD2 (5 bases). The CDR3 sequence: CANSPPGTGELFF. The CDR3 DNA reads TGTGCCAACTCCCCCCCGGGGACCGGGGAGCTGTTTTTT.